The next 7 T cell receptor beta chains were all read from a single sample in a study of T cell changes during pregnancy in multiple sclerosis. Profiling relied on immunoSEQ multiplex PCR, and the TCRdb table lists in-frame clones only, not all of them. This sample has tens of thousands of clones, with 96% found just once. The sequences come from CD8+ T cells from peripheral blood mononuclear cells, collected after pregnancy. The source of these receptors is a female donor with multiple sclerosis, enrolled in a pregnancy study.

The chain is built from TRBV27 and TRBJ2-3; 9 bases match TRBD2. Germline lookup yields CDR1 MNHEY and CDR2 SMNVEV (reference sequence). With 4 bases clipped from V and 11 bases from J, the junction kept 4 bases outside the gene matches. CDR3 length: 12 amino acids. The CDR3 loop reads CASSYSGSKQYF. The CDR3 DNA reads as TGTGCCAGCAGTTATAGCGGGAGTAAGCAGTATTTT.

The rearrangement links TRBV29-1 to TRBJ2-7; no clear D gene. V was clipped by 4 bases and J by 2 bases, with 12 bases between them. The CDR3 has 13 residues. CDR1 SQVTM and CDR2 ANQGSEA come from the germline V gene. CDR3 DNA: TGCAGCGTTGGACCACTAAATACCTACGAGCAGTACTTC. Translated, it gives CSVGPLNTYEQYF.

The rearrangement joins TRBV28 to TRBJ2-6, with D possibly TRBD2 on 6 matching bases. V was clipped by 2 bases and J by 0 bases, with 11 bases between them. Germline CDR1 MDHEN, CDR2 SYDVKM. The CDR3 is 17 amino acids. As DNA, the CDR3 is TGTGCCAGCAGTTTAGGGGGGAGTTTCTCTGGGGCCAACGTCCTGACTTTC. Its translation is CASSLGGSFSGANVLTF.

This clone appeared once. The chain links TRBV7-6 to TRBJ2-1; 9 bases are shared with TRBD2. This CDR3 contains 15 residues. The V gene end was trimmed by 2 bases and the J gene end by 2 bases; junction bases not matched to a gene: 1. Germline V lookup: CDR1 SGHVS, CDR2 FNYEAQ. The CDR3 protein is CASSLRLAAYNEQFF. In DNA form, the CDR3 reads TGTGCCAGCAGCTTAAGACTAGCGGCCTACAATGAGCAGTTCTTC.

The gene calls are TRBV4-1 and TRBJ2-5, with D unresolved. Between the trimmed V and J ends, which lost 0 bases and 5 bases, there was a span of 19 bases. Germline CDR1 and CDR2: MGHRA and YSYEKL. The CDR3 contains 17 residues. This CDR3 is CASSQDDTTYSGETQYF. The DNA of the CDR3 is TGCGCCAGCAGCCAAGACGACACGACCTATTCCGGTGAGACCCAGTACTTC.

J is TRBJ2-2 and V is TRBV4-1; 8 positions match TRBD2. The V and J ends lost 0 bases and 4 bases, in that order; junction bases with no gene match: 4. The CDR3 spans 16 residues. Germline V gene lookup returns CDR1 MGHRA and CDR2 YSYEKL. CDR3 nucleotide sequence: TGCGCCAGCAGCCAAGAACTAGCGGAGGCCACCGGGGAGCTGTTTTTT. This translates into CASSQELAEATGELFF.

This chain links TRBV9 with TRBJ2-2; possible D gene TRBD2, 6 bases. CDR3 length: 16 amino acids. Trimming pared 3 bases from V and 5 bases from J, leaving 17 bases between. Germline V gives CDR1 SGDLS, CDR2 YYNGEE. CDR3 DNA sequence: TGTGCCAGCAGCGAGTCTCGAGCGGGTATTACCGGGGAGCTGTTTTTT. Amino acid sequence: CASSESRAGITGELFF.